A selection of T cell receptor beta chains follows, all from one sample in a study of PD-L1 blockade in urothelial cancer. The method was immunoSEQ multiplex PCR; TCRdb's version includes in-frame clones alone and lacks a portion of them. The repertoire holds about 56,000 clones, with 86% as singletons. Sample: PBMCs, taken around atezolizumab (anti-PD-L1) treatment. The receptor set was obtained from a man aged 50 to 59 with urothelial cancer. Both conserved end residues are part of each CDR3. A D gene is named only where the DNA matches it firmly. The size field is filled for only some rows; it gives once, few, many or a size class.

abundance	v_gene	d_gene	j_gene	CDR3aa	CDR3nt
once	TRBV21-1	NA	TRBJ1-5	CASSKRTALRQPQHF	TGTGCCAGCAGCAAACGGACAGCCTTAAGGCAGCCCCAGCATTTT
NA	TRBV11-2	NA	TRBJ1-4	CASSSRQAEKLFF	TGTGCCAGCAGCTCCCGACAGGCGGAGAAACTGTTTTTT
NA	TRBV11-2	TRBD1	TRBJ2-5	CASSPGTGRETQYF	TGTGCCAGCAGCCCGGGGACAGGGCGAGAGACCCAGTACTTC
NA	TRBV10-3	NA	TRBJ2-7	CAISPQGGGYEQYF	TGTGCCATCAGCCCTCAGGGGGGCGGCTACGAGCAGTACTTC
NA	TRBV7-6	NA	TRBJ1-5	CASSNLIRRNQPQHF	TGTGCCAGCAGCAACCTCATACGGAGAAATCAGCCCCAGCATTTT
NA	TRBV19	NA	TRBJ2-6	CASNTDGSSGANVLTF	TGTGCCAGTAATACGGACGGGAGCTCTGGGGCCAACGTCCTGACTTTC
NA	TRBV2	NA	TRBJ1-1	CASTKDSGTKNTEAFF	TGTGCCAGCACCAAAGATTCCGGGACAAAGAACACTGAAGCTTTCTTT
NA	TRBV5-1	TRBD2	TRBJ2-5	CASSPRLAGQGQTQYF	TGCGCCAGCAGCCCGAGACTAGCGGGTCAAGGTCAGACCCAGTACTTC
large	TRBV2	TRBD2	TRBJ2-1	CASSEWVAGDEQFF	TGTGCCAGCAGTGAGTGGGTAGCGGGAGATGAGCAGTTCTTC
NA	TRBV5-1	NA	TRBJ2-1	CASTLGESSYNEQFF	TGCGCCAGCACCCTCGGGGAGAGCTCCTACAATGAGCAGTTCTTC
NA	TRBV5-4	TRBD1	TRBJ1-2	CASSLARQGRYGYTF	TGTGCCAGCAGCTTGGCCCGACAGGGGCGATATGGCTACACCTTC
NA	TRBV5-6	NA	TRBJ2-1	CASSSKGWQVETNEQFF	TGTGCCAGCAGCTCAAAGGGGTGGCAGGTTGAGACCAATGAGCAGTTCTTC
NA	TRBV11-2	TRBD2	TRBJ2-7	CASSFGSSGSLSYEQYF	TGTGCCAGCAGTTTCGGGTCTAGCGGGAGTCTCTCCTACGAGCAGTACTTC
NA	TRBV6-1	TRBD1	TRBJ2-7	CASSGGQGVRTYEQYF	TGTGCCAGCAGTGGCGGACAGGGCGTACGGACATACGAGCAGTACTTC
NA	TRBV5-1	TRBD2	TRBJ2-1	CASSQGLAGEGQFF	TGCGCCAGCAGCCAGGGACTAGCGGGAGAAGGGCAGTTCTTC
NA	TRBV5-5	NA	TRBJ1-1	CASSPTGLVGTEAFF	TGTGCCAGCAGCCCCACAGGGCTCGTAGGCACTGAAGCTTTCTTT
NA	TRBV7-9	TRBD2	TRBJ2-5	CASSLGSATSGGETQYF	TGTGCCAGCAGCTTAGGCTCCGCGACTAGCGGCGGAGAGACCCAGTACTTC
NA	TRBV9	NA	TRBJ2-1	CASSVEGGPAPGGNEQFF	TGTGCCAGCAGCGTAGAGGGGGGTCCCGCTCCAGGGGGAAATGAGCAGTTCTTC
few	TRBV7-2	NA	TRBJ1-6	CASSSEQGDNSPLHF	TGTGCCAGCAGCAGCGAACAGGGAGATAATTCACCCCTCCACTTT
NA	TRBV16	NA	TRBJ2-7	CASSPGTAYEQYF	TGTGCCAGCAGTCCCGGGACTGCCTACGAGCAGTACTTC
NA	TRBV10-3	NA	TRBJ2-1	CAISDGAVAGEQFF	TGTGCCATCAGTGATGGTGCGGTGGCTGGTGAGCAGTTCTTC
NA	TRBV30	NA	TRBJ1-1	CAWNQGAVNTEAFF	TGTGCCTGGAACCAGGGTGCGGTTAACACTGAAGCTTTCTTT
once	TRBV6-5	TRBD1	TRBJ2-7	CASSPSWTGAHEQYF	TGTGCCAGCTCCCCCTCCTGGACAGGGGCCCACGAGCAGTACTTC
NA	TRBV6-4	TRBD2	TRBJ2-3	CASSDSGGGRDTQYF	TGTGCCAGCAGTGACTCTGGGGGAGGGAGAGATACGCAGTATTTT